This T cell receptor beta chain derives from a study of blood T cells in healthy people across ages. Comment on this clonotype: What it binds is not known.

Isolated per sample were at least 7 million PBMCs. CDR1 is KGHDR and CDR2 is SFDVKD in the germline V gene. V was pared by 9 bases and J by 7 bases, with 18 bases of the junction left unmatched. The CDR3 totals 16 residues. A J-beta primer mix and a sample-barcoded 5' primer were used in a second PCR of about 7 to 12 cycles. TCRdb re-analysed the 5' RACE reads in MiXCR, keeping a single row per CDR3 protein. The sample lists over a million distinct CDR3 sequences, approximately 60% occurring once. Points from the study as a whole: Getting older went along with TCR beta diversity per million T cells dropping roughly linearly. The CMV status of each donor remained undetermined, and this could have confounded shifts in expanded clonotypes. In long-lived donors, naive CD4+ cell counts and diversity exceeded those of aged donors.

The sequenced material came from blood. The J gene is TRBJ2-7, the V gene TRBV24-1; 9 bases fit TRBD1. The clonotype was recovered from a man aged 18 to 30 in good health. The CDR3 spells CATPLAGTGISNEQYF. In DNA, the CDR3 is TGTGCCACCCCCTTGGCTGGGACAGGGATTTCCAATGAGCAGTACTTC.